These T cell receptor beta chains were read from a single sample in a study of human T cells and chemical hapten exposure. TCRdb used MiXCR to reprocess the RACE reads, holding one entry per CDR3 protein. Altogether some 380,000 distinct CDR3 sequences are present, roughly 5% being singletons, with the ten largest covering about 2.2%. The specimen comprised whole blood, sampled in connection with sensitization to the hapten diphenylcyclopropenone (DPC). The receptors originated from a woman in her forties or fifties with alopecia areata. Some clones in this sample may be carry-over from other donors' samples. The CDR3 runs from the conserved cysteine through the conserved F or W. The D gene is left open where the match is weak. Not all rows give a size; the values are once, few, many and, for expanded clones, a class.

j_call d_call clone_size v_call cdr3_aa cdr3_nt
TRBJ1-2 TRBD1 many TRBV25-1 CASSPQGAGYTF TGTGCCAGCAGTCCGCAGGGGGCTGGCTACACCTTC
TRBJ2-1 - - TRBV6-6 CASAVGGSYNEQFF TGTGCCAGCGCAGTGGGGGGCTCCTACAATGAGCAGTTCTTC
TRBJ2-5 - - TRBV7-8 CASSPRRGLETQYF TGTGCCAGCAGCCCGCGGCGGGGCCTAGAGACCCAGTACTTC
TRBJ2-3 TRBD2 few TRBV27 CASSSTSGGLTDTQYF TGTGCCAGCAGTTCGACTAGCGGGGGCCTCACAGATACGCAGTATTTT
TRBJ2-3 - many TRBV13 CASSSRTSTDTQYF TGTGCCAGCAGCTCAAGAACTAGCACAGATACGCAGTATTTT
TRBJ2-1 - many TRBV20-1 CSARDSDSDNEQFF TGCAGTGCTAGAGACTCTGACTCTGACAATGAGCAGTTCTTC
TRBJ1-2 - many TRBV6-1 CASRGVTYGYTF TGTGCCAGCAGGGGGGTGACTTATGGCTACACCTTC
TRBJ2-3 - few TRBV10-3 CAAGQDGTDTQYF TGTGCCGCCGGGCAGGATGGAACAGATACGCAGTATTTT
TRBJ1-2 - many TRBV3-1 CASSQEYMYGYTF TGTGCCAGCAGCCAAGAGTATATGTATGGCTACACCTTC
TRBJ1-6 - many TRBV5-1 CASSLDGWNSPLHF TGCGCCAGCAGTCTGGACGGTTGGAATTCACCCCTCCACTTT
TRBJ2-2 - - TRBV6-5 CASRWGRTRSAGELFF TGTGCCAGCAGATGGGGACGCACACGGTCGGCCGGGGAGCTGTTTTTT
TRBJ2-1 TRBD2 many TRBV7-9 CASSPSGTSRYNEQFF TGTGCCAGCAGCCCATCCGGGACTAGCCGCTACAATGAGCAGTTCTTC
TRBJ2-5 - many TRBV10-1 CASSESPKETQYF TGCGCCAGCAGTGAGTCGCCAAAAGAGACCCAGTACTTC
TRBJ2-4 - many TRBV29-1 CSVRTGNIQYF TGCAGCGTTCGAACAGGGAACATTCAGTACTTC
TRBJ1-1 - few TRBV20-1 CSAAPTGKGSTEAFF TGCAGTGCCGCCCCCACGGGGAAAGGGAGCACTGAAGCTTTCTTT
TRBJ2-1 TRBD2 many TRBV29-1 CSVEGTSGRAGYNEQFF TGCAGCGTTGAAGGGACTAGCGGGAGGGCCGGCTACAATGAGCAGTTCTTC
TRBJ1-4 - many TRBV12-3/TRBV12-4 CASSLGEGLFF TGTGCCAGCAGTTTGGGGGAGGGACTGTTTTTT
TRBJ2-5 - many TRBV7-2 CASSYISGWVETQYF TGTGCCAGCAGCTACATTAGCGGATGGGTAGAGACCCAGTACTTC
TRBJ2-7 TRBD2 many TRBV6-2/TRBV6-3 CASSYPPSGSEGEQYF TGTGCCAGCAGTTACCCCCCTAGCGGGAGTGAAGGGGAGCAGTACTTC
TRBJ1-1 - many TRBV5-1 CASKVESGEAFF TGCGCCAGCAAGGTAGAATCCGGTGAAGCTTTCTTT
TRBJ1-1 - many TRBV7-2 CASSLLGRSPAEAFF TGTGCCAGCAGCTTACTCGGACGCTCCCCAGCTGAAGCTTTCTTT
TRBJ1-3 - few TRBV27 CASSSLNSGNTIYF TGTGCCAGCAGTTCACTGAACTCTGGAAACACCATATATTTT
TRBJ2-1 - - TRBV20-1 CSARDPSSDRSHEQFF TGCAGTGCTAGAGATCCGAGCTCCGACAGAAGCCATGAGCAGTTCTTC
TRBJ2-3 - once TRBV4-1 CASSPQGRNDTDTQYF TGCGCCAGCAGCCCACAGGGAAGGAACGATACAGATACGCAGTATTTT
TRBJ2-7 - few TRBV6-2/TRBV6-3 CASSYRVGQGNEQYF TGTGCCAGCAGTTACCGGGTTGGCCAGGGGAACGAGCAGTACTTC
TRBJ1-1 - many TRBV10-3 CAISAMRGEAFF TGTGCCATCAGTGCTATGAGGGGAGAAGCTTTCTTT
TRBJ2-6 - - TRBV7-6 CASSYLLTAPGANVLTF TGTGCCAGCAGCTACCTCCTCACCGCACCCGGGGCCAACGTCCTGACTTTC
TRBJ2-5 TRBD2 - TRBV30 CASDGAGGPETQYF TGTGCCTCAGACGGAGCGGGAGGGCCAGAGACCCAGTACTTC
TRBJ2-3 - many TRBV5-1 CASSLVGEETDTQYF TGCGCCAGCAGCTTGGTTGGCGAGGAGACAGATACGCAGTATTTT
TRBJ2-1 - - TRBV23-1 CASSQFPFYNEQFF TGCGCCAGCAGTCAATTTCCTTTCTACAATGAGCAGTTCTTC
TRBJ2-5 - few TRBV23-1 CASSQSPPPGMETQYF TGCGCCAGCAGTCAATCTCCCCCCCCAGGGATGGAGACCCAGTACTTC